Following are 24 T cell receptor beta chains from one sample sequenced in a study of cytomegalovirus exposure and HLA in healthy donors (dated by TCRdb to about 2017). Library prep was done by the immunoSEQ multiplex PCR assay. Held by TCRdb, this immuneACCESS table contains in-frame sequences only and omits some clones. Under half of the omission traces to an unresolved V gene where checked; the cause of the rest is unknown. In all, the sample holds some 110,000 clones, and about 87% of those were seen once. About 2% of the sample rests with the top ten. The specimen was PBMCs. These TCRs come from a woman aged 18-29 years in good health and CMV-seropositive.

CDR3 amino acids: CASSYSNQNNEKLFF. DNA for the CDR3: TGTGCCAGCAGTTACTCGAACCAGAATAATGAAAAACTGTTTTTT. The chain is built from TRBV6-5 and TRBJ1-4; no clear D gene. This CDR3 spans 15 amino acids. V lost 0 bases to trimming and J lost 4 bases, with 9 bases between them. CDR1 and CDR2 (germline): MNHEY, SVGAGI.

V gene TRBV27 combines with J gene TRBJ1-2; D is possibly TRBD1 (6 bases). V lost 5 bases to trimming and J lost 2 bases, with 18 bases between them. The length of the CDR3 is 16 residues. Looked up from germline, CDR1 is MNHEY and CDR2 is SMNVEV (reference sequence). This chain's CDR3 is CASSPIKLTGNYGYTF. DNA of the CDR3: TGTGCCAGCAGTCCGATAAAATTGACAGGCAACTATGGCTACACCTTC.

The chain's CDR3 is CASSQTGYYGYTF. The CDR3 region has the DNA TGTGCCAGCAGCCAGACAGGGTACTATGGCTACACCTTC. The J gene is TRBJ1-2, the V gene TRBV7-6, with TRBD1 matching 7 bases. The CDR3 extends over 13 amino acids. V lost 5 bases, J lost 3 bases, and 3 bases stayed unmatched. Germline assignment: CDR1 SGHVS and CDR2 FNYEAQ.

The DNA for the CDR3 is TGTGCCAGCAGGGCTATGTCGGGGATTCAGTACTTC. This codes for CASRAMSGIQYF. This sequence joins TRBV6-1 and TRBJ2-4; D may be TRBD2 (5 bases). The CDR3 loop spans 12 amino acids. The V gene lost 6 bases and the J gene lost 10 bases, with 13 bases spanning the gap. Germline V CDR1 and CDR2: MNHNS, SASEGT.

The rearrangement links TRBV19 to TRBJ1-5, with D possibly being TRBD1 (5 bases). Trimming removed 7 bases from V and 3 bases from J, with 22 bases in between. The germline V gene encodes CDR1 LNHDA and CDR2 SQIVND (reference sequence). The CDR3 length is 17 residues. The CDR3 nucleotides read TGTGCCAGTACGCTAAAAGGAGGGGCGAGATTCAATCAGCCCCAGCATTTT. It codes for CASTLKGGARFNQPQHF. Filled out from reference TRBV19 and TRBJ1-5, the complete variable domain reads DGGITQSPKYLFRKEGQNVTLSCEQNLNHDAMYWYRQDPGQGLRLIYYSQIVNDFQKGDIAEGYSVSREKKESFPLTVTSAQKNPTAFYLCASTLKGGARFNQPQHFGDGTRLSIL.

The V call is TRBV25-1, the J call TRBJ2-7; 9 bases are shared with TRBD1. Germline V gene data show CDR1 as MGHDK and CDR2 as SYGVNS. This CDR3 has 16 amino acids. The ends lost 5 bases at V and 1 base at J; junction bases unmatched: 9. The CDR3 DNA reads TGTGCCAGCAGTCAAACAGGGGGCGCAGTTTCCTACGAGCAGTACTTC. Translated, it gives CASSQTGGAVSYEQYF.

CDR3 nucleotides: TGTGCCAGCAGTTTCTCAGGGGGCGGTCAGCCCCAGCATTTT. Its protein product is CASSFSGGGQPQHF. V gene TRBV27 combines with J gene TRBJ1-5; 8 bases map to TRBD1. CDR1 is MNHEY and CDR2 is SMNVEV in the germline V gene (reference sequence). The junction had 4 bases not matched to a gene; V was cut back by 3 bases and J by 6 bases. The CDR3 length is 14 residues.

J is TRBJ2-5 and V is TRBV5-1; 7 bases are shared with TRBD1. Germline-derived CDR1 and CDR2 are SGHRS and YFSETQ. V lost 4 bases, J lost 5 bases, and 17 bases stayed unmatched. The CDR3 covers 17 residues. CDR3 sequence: CASSVPDRTGAGETQYF. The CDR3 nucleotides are TGCGCCAGCAGCGTCCCCGACCGAACAGGGGCCGGGGAGACCCAGTACTTC.

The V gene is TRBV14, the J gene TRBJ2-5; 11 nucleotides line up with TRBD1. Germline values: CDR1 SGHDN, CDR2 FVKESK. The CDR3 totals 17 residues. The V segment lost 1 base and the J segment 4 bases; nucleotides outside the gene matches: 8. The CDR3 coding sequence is TGTGCCAGCAGCCAAGGGAGGACAGGGGGCAGGAGAGAGACCCAGTACTTC. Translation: CASSQGRTGGRRETQYF.

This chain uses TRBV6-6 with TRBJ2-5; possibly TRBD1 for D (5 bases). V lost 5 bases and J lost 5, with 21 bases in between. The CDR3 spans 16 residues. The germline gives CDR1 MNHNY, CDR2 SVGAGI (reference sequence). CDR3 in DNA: TGTGCCAGCAGTCCGCCCACGGCAGGGCCCGTGGAGACCCAGTACTTC. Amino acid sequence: CASSPPTAGPVETQYF.

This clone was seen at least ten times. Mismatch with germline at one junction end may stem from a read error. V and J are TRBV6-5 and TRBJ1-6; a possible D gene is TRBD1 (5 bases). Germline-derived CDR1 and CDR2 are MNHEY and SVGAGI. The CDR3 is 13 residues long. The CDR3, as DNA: TGTGCCAGCTCCGCCCGACGGGAGGGAACCAGGGCATTT. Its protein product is CASSARREGTRAF.

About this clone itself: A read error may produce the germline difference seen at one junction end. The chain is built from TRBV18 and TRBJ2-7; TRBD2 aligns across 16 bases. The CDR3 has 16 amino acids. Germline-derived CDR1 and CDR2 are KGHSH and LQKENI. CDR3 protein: CASSPRSGTSGGGPGF. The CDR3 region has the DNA TGTGCCAGCTCACCGCGGTCCGGGACTAGCGGGGGGGGACCCGGCTTC.

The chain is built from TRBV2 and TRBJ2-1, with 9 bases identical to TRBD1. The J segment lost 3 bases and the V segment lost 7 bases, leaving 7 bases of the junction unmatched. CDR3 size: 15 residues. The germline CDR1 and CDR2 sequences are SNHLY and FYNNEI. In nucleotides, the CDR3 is TGTGCCAGCAAACTTGACAGGGGGTTCTACAATGAGCAGTTCTTC. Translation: CASKLDRGFYNEQFF.

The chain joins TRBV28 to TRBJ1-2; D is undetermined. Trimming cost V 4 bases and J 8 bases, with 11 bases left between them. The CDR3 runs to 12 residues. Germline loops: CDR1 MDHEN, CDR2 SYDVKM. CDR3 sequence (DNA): TGTGCCAGCAGTTCCTACAGTCCGGGCTACACCTTC. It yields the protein CASSSYSPGYTF.

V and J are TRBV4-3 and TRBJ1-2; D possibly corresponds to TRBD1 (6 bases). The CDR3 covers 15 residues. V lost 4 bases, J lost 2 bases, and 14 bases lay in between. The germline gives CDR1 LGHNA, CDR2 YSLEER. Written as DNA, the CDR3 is TGCGCCAGCAGCCCCGGCGGGCAGGGGAACTATGGCTACACCTTC. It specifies CASSPGGQGNYGYTF.

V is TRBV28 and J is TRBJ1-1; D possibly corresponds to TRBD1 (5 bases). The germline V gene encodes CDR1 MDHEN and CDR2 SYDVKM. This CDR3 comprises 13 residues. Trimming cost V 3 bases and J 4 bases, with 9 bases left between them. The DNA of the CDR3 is TGTGCCAGCAGTTTCCAGGGTGGCACTGAAGCTTTCTTT. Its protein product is CASSFQGGTEAFF. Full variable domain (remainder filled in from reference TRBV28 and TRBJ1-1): DVKVTQSSRYLVKRTGEKVFLECVQDMDHENMFWYRQDPGLGLRLIYFSYDVKMKEKGDIPEGYSVSREKKERFSLILESASTNQTSMYLCASSFQGGTEAFFGQGTRLTVV.

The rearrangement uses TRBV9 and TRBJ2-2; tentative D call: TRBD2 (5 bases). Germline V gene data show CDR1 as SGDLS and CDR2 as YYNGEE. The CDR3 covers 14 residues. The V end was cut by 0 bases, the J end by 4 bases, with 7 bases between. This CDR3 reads CASSVAGSTGELFF. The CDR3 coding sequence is TGTGCCAGCAGCGTAGCTGGGAGCACCGGGGAGCTGTTTTTT. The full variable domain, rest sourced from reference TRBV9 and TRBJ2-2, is DSGVTQTPKHLITATGQRVTLRCSPRSGDLSVYWYQQSLDQGLQFLIQYYNGEERAKGNILERFSAQQFPDLHSELNLSSLELGDSALYFCASSVAGSTGELFFGEGSRLTVL.

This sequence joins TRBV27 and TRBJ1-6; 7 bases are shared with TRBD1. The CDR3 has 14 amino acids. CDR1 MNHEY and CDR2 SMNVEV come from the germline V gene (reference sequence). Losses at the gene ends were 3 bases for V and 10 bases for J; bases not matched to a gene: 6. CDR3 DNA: TGTGCCAGCAGTTTTTATACAGGGGACTCACCCCTCCACTTT. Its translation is CASSFYTGDSPLHF.

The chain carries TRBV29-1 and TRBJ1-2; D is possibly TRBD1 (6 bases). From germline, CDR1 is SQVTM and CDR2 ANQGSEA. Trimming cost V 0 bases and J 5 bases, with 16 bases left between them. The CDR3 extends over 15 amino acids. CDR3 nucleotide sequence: TGCAGCGTTGAAGATAGTTCGACAGGTACATATGGCTACACCTTC. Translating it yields CSVEDSSTGTYGYTF.

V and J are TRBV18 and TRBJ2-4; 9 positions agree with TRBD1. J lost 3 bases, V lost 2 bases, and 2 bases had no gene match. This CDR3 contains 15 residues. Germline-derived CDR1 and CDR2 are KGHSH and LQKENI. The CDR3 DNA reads TGTGCCAGCTCACCAAAGGGACAGGGCAAAAACATTCAGTACTTC. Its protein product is CASSPKGQGKNIQYF.

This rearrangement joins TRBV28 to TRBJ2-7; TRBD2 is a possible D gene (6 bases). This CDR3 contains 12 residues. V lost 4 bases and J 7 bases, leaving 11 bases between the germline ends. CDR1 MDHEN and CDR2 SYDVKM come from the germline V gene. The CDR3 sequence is CASSSTRGEQYV. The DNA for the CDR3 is TGTGCCAGCAGTTCAACCCGGGGGGAGCAGTACGTC.

The CDR3 DNA sequence: TGTGCCACCAGGGAGACTAAGGGAAAACTGTTTTTT. It translates to CATRETKGKLFF. V and J are TRBV6-6 and TRBJ1-4; maybe TRBD1 (5 bases). Germline V CDR1 and CDR2: MNHNY, SVGAGI (reference sequence). V lost 10 bases and J 10 bases, leaving 16 bases between the germline ends. The CDR3 covers 12 residues.

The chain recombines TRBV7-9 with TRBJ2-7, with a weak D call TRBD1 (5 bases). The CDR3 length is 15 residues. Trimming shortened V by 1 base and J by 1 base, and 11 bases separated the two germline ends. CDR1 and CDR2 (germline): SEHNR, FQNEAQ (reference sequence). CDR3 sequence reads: CASSLEGKGSYEQYF. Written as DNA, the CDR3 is TGTGCCAGCAGCTTAGAAGGGAAGGGGTCCTACGAGCAGTACTTC.

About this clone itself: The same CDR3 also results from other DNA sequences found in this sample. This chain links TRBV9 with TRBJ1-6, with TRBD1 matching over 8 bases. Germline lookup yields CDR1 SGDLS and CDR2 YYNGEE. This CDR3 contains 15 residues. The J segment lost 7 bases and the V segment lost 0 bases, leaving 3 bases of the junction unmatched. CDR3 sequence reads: CASSVGTGYNSPLHF. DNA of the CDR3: TGTGCCAGCAGCGTAGGGACAGGGTACAATTCACCCCTCCACTTT. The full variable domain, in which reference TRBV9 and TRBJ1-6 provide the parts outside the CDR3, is DSGVTQTPKHLITATGQRVTLRCSPRSGDLSVYWYQQSLDQGLQFLIQYYNGEERAKGNILERFSAQQFPDLHSELNLSSLELGDSALYFCASSVGTGYNSPLHFGNGTRLTVT.